What follows are 12 T cell receptor beta chains derived from one specimen sequenced in a study of regulatory T cells in long-lasting Graves disease. Regarding time point: newly diagnosed GD, antithyroid drugs for less than 3 months. The authors made the TCR library using RNA they extracted from PBMCs. In building TCR beta libraries, iRepertoire HTBI primers were used together with Arm-PCR of CDR3 regions. One entry per CDR3 protein results from TCRdb running MiXCR on the multiplex PCR reads. The data contain hundreds of thousands of distinct CDR3 sequences, about 16% of them seen just once; the ten biggest clones take up approximately 22%. The sample here was peripheral blood mononuclear cells (PBMCs), taken at new diagnosis, from a patient treated with antithyroid drugs. The origin of the receptors is a female donor with Graves disease.

This clonotype showed up many times. The chain combines TRBV20-1 with TRBJ2-3; no definite D call. The CDR3 is made up of 11 amino acids. V was clipped by 5 bases and J by 0 bases, with 3 bases between them. CDR1 and CDR2 from the germline V gene are DFQATT and SNEGSKA (reference sequence). The CDR3 sequence is CSAQSTDTQYF. CDR3 coding DNA: TGCAGTGCTCAAAGCACAGATACGCAGTATTTT.

Ten or more counts support this clonotype. This chain uses TRBV10-3 with TRBJ2-7; TRBD1 agrees at 9 bases. The CDR3 is 17 residues long. Germline loops: CDR1 ENHRY, CDR2 SYGVKD. V shed 0 bases and J 2 bases; nucleotides not matched to a gene: 8. This CDR3 reads CAISESNYRGHPYEQYF. DNA of the CDR3: TGTGCCATCAGTGAGTCGAACTACAGGGGGCACCCCTACGAGCAGTACTTC.

This clonotype has more than one count but fewer than ten. A read error may explain this, as a much larger clone is one base away. The rearrangement joins TRBV30 to TRBJ2-1, with a weak D call TRBD2 (5 bases). Trimming stripped 2 bases from V and 5 bases from J, with 13 bases between. CDR1 is GTSNPN and CDR2 is SVGIG in the germline V gene (reference sequence). There are 14 residues in the CDR3. DNA of the CDR3: TGTGCCTGGAGTATAGTAAGCGGTAACAATGAGCAGTTCTTC. Amino acid sequence: CAWSIVSGNNEQFF.

This clonotype was seen repeatedly, ten times or more. The chain has TRBV19 and TRBJ1-4; 7 positions match TRBD1. The CDR3 is 15 residues long. CDR1 and CDR2 (germline): LNHDA, SQIVND (reference sequence). V was pared by 6 bases and J by 11 bases, with 15 bases of the junction left unmatched. The CDR3 loop reads CASSMSGTASDKLFF. The CDR3 DNA is TGTGCCAGTAGCATGAGCGGGACAGCCAGCGACAAACTGTTTTTT.

This clonotype has ten or more counts. This chain links TRBV27 with TRBJ1-2; D remains ambiguous. Germline CDR1 and CDR2: MNHEY and SMNVEV (reference sequence). The V end lost 8 bases, the J end lost 2 bases, and 9 bases lay between the germline ends. This CDR3 is built from 12 residues. The CDR3, as DNA: TGTGCCAGCTGGAACGTAAACTATGGCTACACCTTC. It is translated as CASWNVNYGYTF.

This clonotype was counted many times. J is TRBJ1-5 and V is TRBV20-1; 9 bases line up with TRBD1. The germline CDR1 and CDR2 sequences are DFQATT and SNEGSKA (reference sequence). The CDR3 consists of 18 residues. With V trimmed by 0 bases and J by 5 bases, 14 bases remained unmatched. The CDR3 here is CSARDLLAGTGFDQPQHF. In nucleotides, the CDR3 is TGCAGTGCTAGAGATCTCCTAGCCGGGACAGGGTTTGATCAGCCCCAGCATTTT.

This clonotype came up many times. The chain combines TRBV12-3 or TRBV12-4 with TRBJ1-6; D call uncertain. V was shortened by 7 bases and J by 11 bases, with 21 bases between the two germline ends. The CDR3 spans 15 residues. The CDR3 DNA sequence: TGTGCCAGCAATACCGGCGGGTCGTTCGGTCCACCCCTCCACTTT. Its translation: CASNTGGSFGPPLHF.

This clonotype has ten or more counts. This rearrangement joins TRBV6-1 to TRBJ2-3, with D perhaps TRBD2 (5 bases). In germline, CDR1 is MNHNS, CDR2 SASEGT. The CDR3 has 17 residues. Trimming removed 2 bases at V and 3 bases at J, with 18 bases between. Here the CDR3 DNA reads TGTGCCAGCAGTGAATATCGGATGGGGAGTACTACAGATACGCAGTATTTT. Its translation is CASSEYRMGSTTDTQYF.

This clonotype was observed many times. The J gene is TRBJ1-5, the V gene TRBV7-2; possible D gene TRBD1, 6 bases. The CDR3 is 15 residues long. The V end lost 5 bases, the J end lost 5 bases, and 16 bases lay between the germline ends. Per germline, CDR1 SGHTA and CDR2 FQGNSA. The DNA of the CDR3 is TGTGCCAGCAGCATTACAGGGTTTGGCGATCAGCCCCAGCATTTT. Its translation: CASSITGFGDQPQHF.

This clonotype has more than one count but fewer than ten. This chain connects TRBV4-1 to TRBJ2-5, with 10 bases identical to TRBD1. This CDR3 comprises 15 residues. The V gene's germline CDR1 is MGHRA and CDR2 YSYEKL. The V gene end was trimmed by 2 bases and the J gene end by 6 bases; junction bases not matched to a gene: 6. The CDR3 loop is CASSQLGTGAQTQYF. As DNA, the CDR3 is TGCGCCAGCAGCCAACTCGGGACAGGGGCCCAGACCCAGTACTTC.

This clonotype appeared many times. This chain links TRBV11-3 with TRBJ2-1, with D tentatively TRBD1 (5 bases). The ends were cut back, 8 bases at V and 5 bases at J, with 19 bases in the middle. The CDR3 is 15 amino acids. CDR1 is SGHNT and CDR2 is YENEEA in the germline V gene. CDR3 region: CASHRGNTHHNEQFF. The CDR3 bases are TGTGCCAGCCATAGGGGAAACACGCACCACAATGAGCAGTTCTTC.

The chain uses TRBV12-3 or TRBV12-4 and TRBJ1-1, with 7 bases that match TRBD1. Trimming took 5 bases from V and 3 from J; bases not matched to a gene: 9. The CDR3 loop spans 15 amino acids. CDR3 protein: CASSPHRGTYTEAFF. In DNA, the CDR3 is TGTGCCAGCAGTCCCCACAGGGGTACTTACACTGAAGCTTTCTTT.